These 26 T cell receptor beta chains share one sample of origin, sequenced in a study of T-cell reconstitution after alpha-beta-depleted transplantation in children. As it was prepared, the TCRbeta library received unique molecular identifiers. TCRdb recomputed calls from the PCR reads with MiXCR, one row per CDR3 protein. The data show roughly 100,000 distinct CDR3 sequences, about 6.8% seen once. Here the sequenced sample was PBMCs, taken before TCRalphabeta/CD19-depleted stem cell transplant. The receptors derive from a boy aged 2 to 9 with acute lymphoblastic leukemia, due to receive a stem cell transplant.

This clonotype was seen only a few times. V gene TRBV2 combines with J gene TRBJ1-5; no clear D. This CDR3 contains 15 residues. Trimming removed 2 bases at V and 4 bases at J, with 12 bases between. CDR1 is SNHLY and CDR2 is FYNNEI in the germline V gene. The CDR3 is CASSESWQINQPQHF. CDR3 nucleotide sequence: TGTGCCAGCAGTGAATCATGGCAGATAAATCAGCCCCAGCATTTT.

The J gene is TRBJ1-5, the V gene TRBV3-1; maybe TRBD1 (5 bases). This CDR3 is 14 amino acids long. V was shortened by 3 bases and J by 4 bases, with 10 bases between the two germline ends. Germline V gene data show CDR1 as LGHDT and CDR2 as YNNKEL (reference sequence). In DNA form, the CDR3 reads TGTGCCAGCAGCCAGGGGGGGGAGAATCAGCCCCAGCATTTT. It is translated as CASSQGGENQPQHF. The whole variable domain, filled in from reference TRBV3-1 and TRBJ1-5, reads DTAVSQTPKYLVTQMGNDKSIKCEQNLGHDTMYWYKQDSKKFLKIMFSYNNKELIINETVPNRFSPKSPDKAHLNLHINSLELGDSAVYFCASSQGGENQPQHFGDGTRLSIL.

Many counts were recorded for this clonotype. The chain is built from TRBV7-9 and TRBJ2-7; 7 bases are a match to TRBD1. The CDR3 length is 13 residues. Trimming took 6 bases from V and 4 from J; bases not matched to a gene: 6. Per germline, CDR1 SEHNR and CDR2 FQNEAQ (reference sequence). CDR3 region: CASSPRGRYEQYF. CDR3 nucleotide sequence: TGTGCCAGCAGTCCGAGGGGGCGGTACGAGCAGTACTTC.

This clonotype was picked up many times. The chain is built from TRBV2 and TRBJ1-5; D gene unclear. The CDR3 totals 13 residues. Between the trimmed V and J ends, which lost 2 bases and 12 bases, there was a span of 14 bases. Germline-derived CDR1 and CDR2 are SNHLY and FYNNEI. The CDR3 coding sequence is TGTGCCAGCAGTGAACGGGCGGACGGCCACCAGCATTTT. This translates into CASSERADGHQHF. Looking up the rest from reference TRBV2 and TRBJ1-5 gives the full variable domain: EPEVTQTPSHQVTQMGQEVILRCVPISNHLYFYWYRQILGQKVEFLVSFYNNEISEKSEIFDDQFSVERPDGSNFTLKIRSTKLEDSAMYFCASSERADGHQHFGDGTRLSIL.

The sample holds many counts of this clonotype. The V gene is TRBV7-2, the J gene TRBJ1-5, with 10 bases lining up with TRBD1. V trimming: 6 bases; J trimming: 7 bases; junction bases outside the gene matches: 3. Germline lookup yields CDR1 SGHTA and CDR2 FQGNSA. CDR3 length: 13 amino acids. CDR3 nucleotides: TGTGCCAGCAGTGACAGGGGGCGACAGCCCCAGCATTTT. This encodes CASSDRGRQPQHF.

This clonotype was seen ten or more times. This chain joins TRBV7-2 and TRBJ2-5, with D possibly TRBD1 on 6 matching bases. Trimming removed 2 bases from V and 4 bases from J, with 8 bases in between. CDR1 and CDR2 from the germline V gene are SGHTA and FQGNSA. CDR3 size: 13 residues. CDR3 in DNA: TGTGCCAGCAGCTTACCGACAGGAGAGACCCAGTACTTC. Its protein product is CASSLPTGETQYF.

In this sample, this clonotype turned up many times. The gene calls are TRBV2 and TRBJ2-1, with D perhaps TRBD2 (5 bases). The CDR3 is 13 residues long. V gave up 6 bases and J gave up 6 bases, with 12 bases separating them. The germline V gene has CDR1 SNHLY and CDR2 FYNNEI. The DNA of the CDR3 is TGTGCCAGCAGCGGGCGGGTTGGCAATGAGCAGTTCTTC. This gives the protein CASSGRVGNEQFF.

This clonotype turned up a few times. The V and J genes are TRBV9 and TRBJ2-2, with D maybe TRBD1 (6 bases). The germline V gene encodes CDR1 SGDLS and CDR2 YYNGEE. V was trimmed by 7 bases and J by 0 bases, leaving 13 bases between them. CDR3 length equals 15 residues. The CDR3 is CASASTGTNTGELFF. The CDR3 DNA sequence: TGTGCCAGCGCCTCTACAGGGACGAACACCGGGGAGCTGTTTTTT.

Concerning this clonotype itself: One end of the junction does not line up with germline, which may come from a read error. CDR3 amino acids: CGASTGSYGDTQYF. DNA of the CDR3: TGCGGTGCTAGCACGGGAAGTTACGGAGATACGCAGTATTTT. The chain uses TRBV20-1 and TRBJ2-3; a possible D gene is TRBD2 (5 bases). The CDR3 sequence is 14 residues long. The germline V gene encodes CDR1 DFQATT and CDR2 SNEGSKA (reference sequence).

This clonotype was seen a handful of times. The V gene is TRBV3-1, the J gene TRBJ2-1, with TRBD2 identical over 8 bases. V shed 6 bases, J shed 4 bases, and the junction held 11 bases outside the gene matches. The CDR3 runs to 16 residues. Germline V gives CDR1 LGHDT, CDR2 YNNKEL (reference sequence). CDR3 in amino acids: CASRHIGAGGYNEQFF. The CDR3 DNA follows: TGTGCCAGCAGACACATCGGCGCGGGGGGTTACAATGAGCAGTTCTTC.

This clonotype was recorded a few times. The rearrangement links TRBV19 to TRBJ2-6; no reliable D call. The CDR3 sequence is 15 residues long. V was cut by 7 bases and J by 2 bases, with 12 bases left in between. CDR1 is LNHDA and CDR2 is SQIVND in the germline V gene (reference sequence). The CDR3 bases are TGTGCCAGTAATCTGTGGGGTCCTGGGGCCAACGTCCTGACTTTC. Protein: CASNLWGPGANVLTF.

The chain uses TRBV7-3 and TRBJ1-2; TRBD1 agrees at 11 bases. This CDR3 is built from 16 residues. Germline CDR1 reads SGHTA; CDR2 reads FQGTGA. J gave up 6 bases and V 5 bases, and 11 bases lay outside the gene matches. CDR3 in DNA: TGTGCCAGCAGCCCGGGACAGGGGGTGAATAGGCATGGCTACACCTTC. It encodes CASSPGQGVNRHGYTF.

This clonotype has ten or more counts. V gene TRBV6-5 combines with J gene TRBJ2-3; D is possibly TRBD2 (6 bases). V dropped 0 bases and J dropped 1 base, with 14 bases sitting between them. Germline loops: CDR1 MNHEY, CDR2 SVGAGI. CDR3 size: 17 residues. The CDR3 DNA sequence: TGTGCCAGCAGTTACTCGCCAAGCGGCGGGGGCACAGATACGCAGTATTTT. It yields the protein CASSYSPSGGGTDTQYF.

This clonotype was detected many times. This chain joins TRBV10-3 and TRBJ2-3, with TRBD1 matching 12 bases. CDR1 and CDR2 (germline): ENHRY, SYGVKD. Germline trimming cut 7 bases from V and 2 bases from J; bases unmatched to any gene: 7. The CDR3 is 16 amino acids. DNA for the CDR3: TGTGCCATCAAGCAGGGACAGGGGGCCTTCACAGATACGCAGTATTTT. This sequence encodes CAIKQGQGAFTDTQYF.

The CDR3 DNA reads as TGTGCCAGCTCACCTGGACTAGCGGGGACGGAAGAGCAGTACTTC. Translated, it gives CASSPGLAGTEEQYF. The chain couples TRBV18 to TRBJ2-7, with 12 bases aligning to TRBD2. CDR3 length equals 15 residues. The V segment lost 3 bases and the J segment 7 bases; nucleotides outside the gene matches: 7. Germline CDR1 reads KGHSH; CDR2 reads LQKENI.

The chain uses TRBV4-3 and TRBJ2-4; D gene ambiguous. Germline CDR1 and CDR2: LGHNA and YSLEER. Trimming took off 0 bases at V and 0 bases at J, with 3 bases between the two ends. The CDR3 runs to 14 residues. The CDR3 sequence: CASSQEAAKNIQYF. For the CDR3, the DNA is TGCGCCAGCAGCCAAGAGGCAGCCAAAAACATTCAGTACTTC.

V usage is TRBV10-3 and J usage is TRBJ2-7; the D is unclear. The CDR3 spans 15 residues. V was pared by 0 bases and J by 6 bases, with 15 bases between. Germline-derived CDR1 and CDR2 are ENHRY and SYGVKD. Here the CDR3 reads CAISESNVRASEQYF. The CDR3 DNA reads TGTGCCATCAGTGAGTCGAACGTACGGGCCTCCGAGCAGTACTTC.

This clonotype was counted between two and nine times. The chain couples TRBV7-9 to TRBJ1-1; D unresolved. Germline lookup yields CDR1 SEHNR and CDR2 FQNEAQ (reference sequence). The CDR3 has 14 amino acids. Trimming removed 3 bases at V and 0 bases at J, with 8 bases between. The CDR3 sequence is CASSFAGMNTEAFF. The CDR3 DNA sequence: TGTGCCAGCAGCTTCGCTGGGATGAACACTGAAGCTTTCTTT.

CDR3 region: CASGGQPSYNEQFF. The CDR3 region has the DNA TGTGCCAGCGGCGGCCAACCTTCCTACAATGAGCAGTTCTTC. The chain employs TRBV2 and TRBJ2-1, with unresolved D. The V end was cut by 8 bases, the J end by 1 base, with 12 bases between. Per the germline V gene, CDR1 is SNHLY and CDR2 is FYNNEI. The CDR3 runs 14 residues.

The chain employs TRBV20-1 and TRBJ1-6; the D gene is possibly TRBD1 (6 bases). Germline V gives CDR1 DFQATT, CDR2 SNEGSKA (reference sequence). The CDR3 covers 14 residues. Trimming removed 6 bases at V and 7 bases at J, with 16 bases between. Here the CDR3 DNA reads TGCAGTGCCCTCCGGGGGGGGGCGAATTCACCCCTCCACTTT. Protein product: CSALRGGANSPLHF.

This clonotype came up a few times. This chain uses TRBV4-1 with TRBJ2-1; 12 bases are a match to TRBD2. The germline V gene encodes CDR1 MGHRA and CDR2 YSYEKL. The CDR3 is made up of 16 amino acids. Trimming took 2 bases from V and 8 from J; bases not matched to a gene: 7. CDR3 protein: CASSQPLAGGRYEQFF. CDR3 in DNA: TGCGCCAGCAGCCAACCGCTAGCGGGGGGGCGGTATGAGCAGTTCTTC.

The chain joins TRBV5-1 to TRBJ1-5; 8 nucleotides agree with TRBD1. In germline, CDR1 is SGHRS, CDR2 YFSETQ. This CDR3 has 15 residues. Trimming took 0 bases from V and 6 from J; bases not matched to a gene: 5. CDR3 protein: CASSLGTGLSQPQHF. The DNA of the CDR3 is TGCGCCAGCAGCTTGGGGACAGGGCTCTCTCAGCCCCAGCATTTT.

This clonotype has only a few counts. The chain joins TRBV12-3 or TRBV12-4 to TRBJ2-5; D uncertain. Trimming took off 3 bases at V and 5 bases at J, with 16 bases between the two ends. The CDR3 is 15 amino acids. CDR3 in amino acids: CASSFRLRGGETQYF. The CDR3 coding sequence is TGTGCCAGCAGTTTTAGGCTCCGTGGTGGGGAGACCCAGTACTTC.

V is TRBV18 and J is TRBJ2-1; D possibly corresponds to TRBD1 (5 bases). CDR1 KGHSH and CDR2 LQKENI come from the germline V gene. This CDR3 region has 15 residues. Trimming removed 0 bases from V and 4 bases from J, with 10 bases in between. In DNA form, the CDR3 reads TGTGCCAGCTCACCACCACGACAGCTTTACAATGAGCAGTTCTTC. It is translated as CASSPPRQLYNEQFF.

This clonotype was detected ten times or more. The V call is TRBV7-6, the J call TRBJ2-2, with 9 positions matching TRBD1. The V and J ends lost 5 bases and 2 bases, in that order; junction bases with no gene match: 6. This CDR3 is 16 amino acids long. The germline gives CDR1 SGHVS, CDR2 FNYEAQ. The CDR3 DNA is TGTGCCAGCAGCCCAAGGACAGGGGCTAACACCGGGGAGCTGTTTTTT. Protein product: CASSPRTGANTGELFF.

The CDR3 protein is CASSPRGGGGNQPQHF. Written as DNA, the CDR3 is TGCGCCAGCAGCCCCCGCGGGGGGGGCGGCAATCAGCCCCAGCATTTT. The chain couples TRBV4-1 to TRBJ1-5, with D perhaps matching TRBD1 (6 bases). Germline V gene sequence: CDR1 MGHRA, CDR2 YSYEKL. V was shortened by 4 bases and J by 2 bases, with 15 bases between the two germline ends. CDR3 size: 16 residues.